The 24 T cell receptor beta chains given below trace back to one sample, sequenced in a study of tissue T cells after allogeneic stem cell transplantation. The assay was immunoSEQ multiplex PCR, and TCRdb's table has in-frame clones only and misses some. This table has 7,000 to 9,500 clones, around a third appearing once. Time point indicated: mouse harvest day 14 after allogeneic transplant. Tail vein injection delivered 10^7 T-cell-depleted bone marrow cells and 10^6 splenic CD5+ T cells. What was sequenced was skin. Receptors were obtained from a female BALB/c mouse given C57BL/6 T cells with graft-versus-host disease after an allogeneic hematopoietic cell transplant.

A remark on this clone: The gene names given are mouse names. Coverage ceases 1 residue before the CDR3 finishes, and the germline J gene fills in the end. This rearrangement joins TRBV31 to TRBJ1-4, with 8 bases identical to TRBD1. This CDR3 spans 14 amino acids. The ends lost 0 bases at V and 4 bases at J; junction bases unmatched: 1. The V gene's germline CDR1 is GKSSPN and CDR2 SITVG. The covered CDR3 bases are TGTGCCTGGAGTCTGGACAGGGACAACGAAAGATTATTT. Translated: CAWSLDRDNERLF. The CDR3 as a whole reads CAWSLDRDNERLFF.

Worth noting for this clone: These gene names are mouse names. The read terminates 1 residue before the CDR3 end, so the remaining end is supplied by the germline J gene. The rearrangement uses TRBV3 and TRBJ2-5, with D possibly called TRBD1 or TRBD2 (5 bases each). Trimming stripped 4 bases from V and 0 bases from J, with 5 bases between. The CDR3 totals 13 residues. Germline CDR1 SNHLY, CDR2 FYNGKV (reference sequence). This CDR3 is CASSWDNQDTQYF. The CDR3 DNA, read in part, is TGTGCCAGCAGCTGGGACAACCAAGACACCCAGTAC.

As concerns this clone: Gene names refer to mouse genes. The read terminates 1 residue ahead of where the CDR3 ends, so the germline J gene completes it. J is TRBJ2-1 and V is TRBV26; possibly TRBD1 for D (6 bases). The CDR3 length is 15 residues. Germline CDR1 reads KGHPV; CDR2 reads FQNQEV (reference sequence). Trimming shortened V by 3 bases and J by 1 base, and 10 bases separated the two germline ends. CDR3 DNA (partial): TGTGCCAGCAGTCTAAGGCAGGGGAACTATGCTGAGCAGTTC. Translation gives CASSLRQGNYAEQF. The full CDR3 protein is CASSLRQGNYAEQFF.

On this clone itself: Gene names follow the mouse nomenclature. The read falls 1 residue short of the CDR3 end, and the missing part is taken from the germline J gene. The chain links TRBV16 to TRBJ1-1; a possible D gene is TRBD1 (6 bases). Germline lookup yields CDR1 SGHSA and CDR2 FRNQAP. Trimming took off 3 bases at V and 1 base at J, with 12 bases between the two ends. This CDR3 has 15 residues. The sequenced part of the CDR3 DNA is TGTGCAAGCAGCTTCCCGGGGGGCTTAAACACAGAAGTCTTC. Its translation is CASSFPGGLNTEVF. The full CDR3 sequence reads CASSFPGGLNTEVFF.

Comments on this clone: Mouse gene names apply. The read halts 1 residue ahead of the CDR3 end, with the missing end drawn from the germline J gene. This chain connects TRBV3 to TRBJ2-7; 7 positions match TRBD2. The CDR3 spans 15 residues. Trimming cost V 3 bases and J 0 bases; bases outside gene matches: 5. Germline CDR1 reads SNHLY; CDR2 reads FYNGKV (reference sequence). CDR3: CASSFSWGSSYEQYF. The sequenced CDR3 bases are TGTGCCAGCAGCTTTTCCTGGGGGAGCTCCTATGAACAGTAC.

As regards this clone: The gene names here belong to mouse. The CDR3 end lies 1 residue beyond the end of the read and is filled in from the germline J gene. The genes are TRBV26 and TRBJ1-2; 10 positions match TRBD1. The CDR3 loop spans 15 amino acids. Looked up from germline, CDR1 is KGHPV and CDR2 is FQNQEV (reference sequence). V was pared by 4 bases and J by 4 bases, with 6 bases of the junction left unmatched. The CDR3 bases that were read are TGTGCCAGCAGTCCCGGGACAGGGGTGGCCTCCGACTACACC. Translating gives CASSPGTGVASDYT. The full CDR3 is CASSPGTGVASDYTF. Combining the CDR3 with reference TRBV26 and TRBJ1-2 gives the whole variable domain NSKVIQTPRYLVKGQGQKAKMRCIPEKGHPVVFWYQQNKNNEFKFLINFQNQEVLQQIDMTEKRFSAECPSNSPCSLEIQSSEAGDSALYLCASSPGTGVASDYTFGSGTRLLVI.

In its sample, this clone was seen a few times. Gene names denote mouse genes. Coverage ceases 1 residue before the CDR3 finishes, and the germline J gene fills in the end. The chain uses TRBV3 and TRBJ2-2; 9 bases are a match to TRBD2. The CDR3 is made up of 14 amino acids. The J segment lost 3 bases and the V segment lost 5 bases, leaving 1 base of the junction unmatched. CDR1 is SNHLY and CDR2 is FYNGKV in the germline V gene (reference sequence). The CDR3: CASSRLGDTGQLYF. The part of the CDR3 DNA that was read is TGTGCCAGCAGCCGACTGGGGGACACCGGGCAGCTCTAC.

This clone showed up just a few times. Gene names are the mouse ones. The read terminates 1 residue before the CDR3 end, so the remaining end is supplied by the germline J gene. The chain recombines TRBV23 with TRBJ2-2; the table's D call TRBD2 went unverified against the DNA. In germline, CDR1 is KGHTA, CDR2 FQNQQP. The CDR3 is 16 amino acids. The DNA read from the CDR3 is TGCTCCAGCAGTCAAACTGGGGGAACAAACACCGGGCAGCTCTAC. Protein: CSSSQTGGTNTGQLY. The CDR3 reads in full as CSSSQTGGTNTGQLYF.

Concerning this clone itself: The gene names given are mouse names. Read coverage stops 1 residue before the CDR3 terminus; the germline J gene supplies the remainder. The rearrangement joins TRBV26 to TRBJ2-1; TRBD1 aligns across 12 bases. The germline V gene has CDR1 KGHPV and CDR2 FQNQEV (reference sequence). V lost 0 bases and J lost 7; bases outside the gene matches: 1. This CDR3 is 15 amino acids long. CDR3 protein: CASSLSGTGGAEQFF. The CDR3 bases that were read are TGTGCCAGCAGTCTGTCCGGGACAGGGGGCGCTGAGCAGTTC.

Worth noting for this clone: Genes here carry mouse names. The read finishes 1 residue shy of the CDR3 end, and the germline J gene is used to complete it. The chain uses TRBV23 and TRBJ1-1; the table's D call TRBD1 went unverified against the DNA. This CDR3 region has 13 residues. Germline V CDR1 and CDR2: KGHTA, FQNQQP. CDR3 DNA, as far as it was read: TGCTCCAGCAGTCAACGACAAAACACAGAAGTCTTC. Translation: CSSSQRQNTEVF. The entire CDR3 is CSSSQRQNTEVFF.

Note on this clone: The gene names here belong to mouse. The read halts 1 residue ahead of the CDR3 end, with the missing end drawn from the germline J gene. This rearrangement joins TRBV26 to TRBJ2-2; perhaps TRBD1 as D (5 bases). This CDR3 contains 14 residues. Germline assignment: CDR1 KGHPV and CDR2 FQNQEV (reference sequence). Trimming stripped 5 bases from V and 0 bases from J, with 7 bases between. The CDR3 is CASSWTSNTGQLYF. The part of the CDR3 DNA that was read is TGTGCCAGCAGTTGGACATCAAACACCGGGCAGCTCTAC. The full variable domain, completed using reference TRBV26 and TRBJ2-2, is NSKVIQTPRYLVKGQGQKAKMRCIPEKGHPVVFWYQQNKNNEFKFLINFQNQEVLQQIDMTEKRFSAECPSNSPCSLEIQSSEAGDSALYLCASSWTSNTGQLYFGEGSKLTVL.

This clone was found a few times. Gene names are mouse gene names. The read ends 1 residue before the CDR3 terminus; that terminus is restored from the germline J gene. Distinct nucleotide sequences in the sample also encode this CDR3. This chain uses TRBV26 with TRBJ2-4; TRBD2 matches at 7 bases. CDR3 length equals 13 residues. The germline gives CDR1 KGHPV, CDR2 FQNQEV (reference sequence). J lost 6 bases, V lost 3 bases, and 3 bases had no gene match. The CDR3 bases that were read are TGTGCCAGCAGTCTCGGACTGGAGAACACCTTGTAC. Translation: CASSLGLENTLY. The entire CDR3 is CASSLGLENTLYF.

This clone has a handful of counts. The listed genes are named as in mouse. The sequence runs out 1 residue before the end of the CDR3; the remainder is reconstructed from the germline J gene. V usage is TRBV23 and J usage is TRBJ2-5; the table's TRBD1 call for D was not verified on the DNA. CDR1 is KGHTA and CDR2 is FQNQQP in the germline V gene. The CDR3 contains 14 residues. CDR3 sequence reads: CSSSPGQVKDTQYF. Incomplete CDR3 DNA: TGCTCCAGTTCTCCGGGACAGGTGAAAGACACCCAGTAC.

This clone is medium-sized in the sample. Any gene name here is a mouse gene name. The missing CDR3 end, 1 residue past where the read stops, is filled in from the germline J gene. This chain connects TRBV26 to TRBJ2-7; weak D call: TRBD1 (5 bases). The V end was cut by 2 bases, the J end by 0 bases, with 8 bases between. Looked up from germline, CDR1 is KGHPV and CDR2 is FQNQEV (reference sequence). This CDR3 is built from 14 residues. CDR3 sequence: CASSLQGSSYEQYF. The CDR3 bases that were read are TGTGCCAGCAGTCTGCAGGGAAGCTCCTATGAACAGTAC.

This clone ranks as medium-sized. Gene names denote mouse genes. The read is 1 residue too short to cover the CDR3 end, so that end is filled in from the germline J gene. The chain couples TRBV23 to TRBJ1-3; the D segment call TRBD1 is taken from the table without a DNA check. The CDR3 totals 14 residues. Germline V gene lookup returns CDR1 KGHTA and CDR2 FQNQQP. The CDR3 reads CSSSRTDSGNTLYF. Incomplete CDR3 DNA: TGCTCCAGCAGCAGGACAGATTCTGGAAATACGCTCTAT.

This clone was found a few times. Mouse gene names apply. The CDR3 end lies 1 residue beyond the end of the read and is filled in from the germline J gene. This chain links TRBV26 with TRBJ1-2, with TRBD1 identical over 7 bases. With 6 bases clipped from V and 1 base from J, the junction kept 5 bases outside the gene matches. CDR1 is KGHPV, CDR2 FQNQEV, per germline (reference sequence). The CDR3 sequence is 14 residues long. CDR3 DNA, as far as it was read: TGTGCCAGCAGGCCGGGACAGAGAAACTCCGACTACACC. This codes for CASRPGQRNSDYT. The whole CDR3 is CASRPGQRNSDYTF.

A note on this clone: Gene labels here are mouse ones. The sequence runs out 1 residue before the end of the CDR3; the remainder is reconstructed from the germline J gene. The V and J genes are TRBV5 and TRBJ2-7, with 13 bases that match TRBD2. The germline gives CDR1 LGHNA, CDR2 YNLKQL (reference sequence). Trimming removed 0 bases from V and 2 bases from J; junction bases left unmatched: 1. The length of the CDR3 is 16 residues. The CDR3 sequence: CASSQEDWGGAYEQYF. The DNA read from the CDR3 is TGTGCCAGCAGCCAAGAGGACTGGGGGGGCGCCTATGAACAGTAC.

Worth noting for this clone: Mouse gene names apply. CDR3 protein: CASSLHNANTEVFF. The sequenced CDR3 bases are TGTGCCAGCAGTCTGCACAATGCAAACACAGAAGTCTTC. The genes are TRBV26 and TRBJ1-1; D unresolved. The CDR3 end lies 1 residue beyond the end of the read and is filled in from the germline J gene. This CDR3 is built from 14 residues. CDR1 KGHPV and CDR2 FQNQEV come from the germline V gene (reference sequence). With 2 bases removed from V and 0 bases from J, the gap between germline ends came to 7 bases. Full variable domain (missing parts from reference TRBV26 and TRBJ1-1): NSKVIQTPRYLVKGQGQKAKMRCIPEKGHPVVFWYQQNKNNEFKFLINFQNQEVLQQIDMTEKRFSAECPSNSPCSLEIQSSEAGDSALYLCASSLHNANTEVFFGKGTRLTVV.

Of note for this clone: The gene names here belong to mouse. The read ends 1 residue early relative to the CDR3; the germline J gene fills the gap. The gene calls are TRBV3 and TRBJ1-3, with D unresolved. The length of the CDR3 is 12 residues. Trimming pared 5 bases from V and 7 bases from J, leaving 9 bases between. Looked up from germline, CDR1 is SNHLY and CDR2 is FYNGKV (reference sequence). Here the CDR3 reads CASSPSRNTLYF. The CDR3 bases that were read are TGTGCCAGCAGCCCCTCTCGGAATACGCTCTAT.

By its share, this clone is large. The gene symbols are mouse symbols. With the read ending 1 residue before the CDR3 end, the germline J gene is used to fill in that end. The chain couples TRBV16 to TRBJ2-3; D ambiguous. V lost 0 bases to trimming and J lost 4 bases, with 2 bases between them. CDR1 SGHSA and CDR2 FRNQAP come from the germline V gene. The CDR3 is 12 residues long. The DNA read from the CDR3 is TGTGCAAGCAGCTTAGATACAGAAACGCTGTAT. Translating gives CASSLDTETLY. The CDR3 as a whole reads CASSLDTETLYF.

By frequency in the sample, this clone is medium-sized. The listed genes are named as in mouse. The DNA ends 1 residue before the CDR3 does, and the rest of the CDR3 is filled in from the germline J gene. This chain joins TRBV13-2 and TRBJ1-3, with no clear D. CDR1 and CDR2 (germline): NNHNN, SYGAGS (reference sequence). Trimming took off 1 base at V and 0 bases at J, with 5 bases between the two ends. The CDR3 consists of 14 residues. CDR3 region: CASGDYNSGNTLYF. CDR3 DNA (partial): TGTGCCAGCGGTGATTACAATTCTGGAAATACGCTCTAT.

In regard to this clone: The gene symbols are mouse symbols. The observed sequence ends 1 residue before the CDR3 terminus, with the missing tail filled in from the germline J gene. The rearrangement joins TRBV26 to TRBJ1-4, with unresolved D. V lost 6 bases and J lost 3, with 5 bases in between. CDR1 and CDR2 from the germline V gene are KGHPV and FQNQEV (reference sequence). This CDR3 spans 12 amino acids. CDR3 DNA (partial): TGTGCCAGCAGCTCAACCAACGAAAGATTATTT. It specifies CASSSTNERLF. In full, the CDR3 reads CASSSTNERLFF.

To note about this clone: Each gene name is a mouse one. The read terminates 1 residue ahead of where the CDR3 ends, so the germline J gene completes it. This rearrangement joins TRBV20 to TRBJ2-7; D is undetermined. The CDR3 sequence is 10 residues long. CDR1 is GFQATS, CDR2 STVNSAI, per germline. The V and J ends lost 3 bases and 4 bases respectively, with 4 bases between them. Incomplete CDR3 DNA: TGTGGTGCTAGCCAGTATGAACAGTAC. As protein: CGASQYEQY. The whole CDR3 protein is CGASQYEQYF.

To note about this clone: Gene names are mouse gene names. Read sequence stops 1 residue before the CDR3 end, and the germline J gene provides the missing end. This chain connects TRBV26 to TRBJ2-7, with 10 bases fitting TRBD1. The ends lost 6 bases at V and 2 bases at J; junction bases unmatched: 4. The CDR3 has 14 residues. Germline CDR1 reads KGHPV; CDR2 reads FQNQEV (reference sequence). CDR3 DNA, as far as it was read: TGTGCCAGCAGGCGTGGACAGGGGGCCTATGAACAGTAC. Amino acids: CASRRGQGAYEQY. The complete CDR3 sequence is CASRRGQGAYEQYF.